Below are 19 T cell receptor beta chains sequenced from a single sample in a study of identifying expanded T cells in peripheral blood. Profiling relied on immunoSEQ multiplex PCR, and the TCRdb table lists in-frame clones only, not all of them. The sample lists 100,000 or so clones, approximately 89% occurring once. Sequencing was carried out using blood. The receptors stem from a person aged 18-70 years in good health.

The chain is built from TRBV10-3 and TRBJ2-1; 8 nucleotides line up with TRBD1. Germline V gene sequence: CDR1 ENHRY, CDR2 SYGVKD. V was clipped by 3 bases and J by 4 bases; unmatched bases: 2. CDR3 length equals 14 residues. The CDR3 reads CAISEGQGYNEQFF. DNA for the CDR3: TGTGCCATCAGTGAAGGACAGGGTTACAATGAGCAGTTCTTC.

The chain couples TRBV19 to TRBJ1-5; 10 nucleotides line up with TRBD1. The germline gives CDR1 LNHDA, CDR2 SQIVND (reference sequence). This CDR3 spans 17 amino acids. The V gene end was trimmed by 4 bases and the J gene end by 4 bases; junction bases not matched to a gene: 10. Here the CDR3 DNA reads TGTGCCAGTAGTAATCTTCGACAGGGGGCCAAGAATCAGCCCCAGCATTTT. It translates to CASSNLRQGAKNQPQHF.

The chain recombines TRBV9 with TRBJ2-2; D is possibly TRBD2 (5 bases). Per the germline V gene, CDR1 is SGDLS and CDR2 is YYNGEE. The CDR3 extends over 13 amino acids. With 6 bases removed from V and 2 bases from J, the gap between germline ends came to 8 bases. CDR3: CASKSGNTGELFF. The DNA for the CDR3 is TGTGCCAGCAAGAGCGGAAACACCGGGGAGCTGTTTTTT.

This clone was counted a single time. The chain combines TRBV5-4 with TRBJ1-4; 10 bases are a match to TRBD1. The V gene's germline CDR1 is SGHNT and CDR2 YYREEE (reference sequence). The junction had 2 bases not matched to a gene; V was cut back by 0 bases and J by 6 bases. This CDR3 has 15 amino acids. CDR3 sequence (DNA): TGTGCCAGCAGCTTGGCGGGGACAGGGGATGAAAAACTGTTTTTT. Translation: CASSLAGTGDEKLFF.

This clone was counted between two and nine times. The chain uses TRBV20-1 and TRBJ2-3; D call uncertain. In germline, CDR1 is DFQATT, CDR2 SNEGSKA (reference sequence). V gave up 5 bases and J gave up 6 bases, with 9 bases separating them. The CDR3 sequence is 11 residues long. CDR3 region: CSAPWRDTQYF. The DNA of the CDR3 is TGCAGTGCTCCGTGGCGGGATACGCAGTATTTT.

V gene TRBV5-4 combines with J gene TRBJ2-5, with 8 positions matching TRBD2. The CDR3 contains 13 residues. Per the germline V gene, CDR1 is SGHNT and CDR2 is YYREEE (reference sequence). The J segment lost 1 base and the V segment lost 6 bases, leaving 2 bases of the junction unmatched. The CDR3 bases are TGTGCCAGCACCCTAGCGGGCCAAGAGACCCAGTACTTC. It encodes CASTLAGQETQYF.

This clone was seen a single time. The J gene is TRBJ2-1, the V gene TRBV7-6; 11 bases align to TRBD2. Germline V gives CDR1 SGHVS, CDR2 FNYEAQ. The CDR3 is 17 amino acids. J lost 5 bases, V lost 3 bases, and 9 bases had no gene match. CDR3 in DNA: TGTGCCAGCAGCTTCACGAGGTTGGGACTAGCGGACAATGAGCAGTTCTTC. Translation gives CASSFTRLGLADNEQFF.

This sequence joins TRBV28 and TRBJ2-7; the D call may be TRBD1 or TRBD2 (5 bases each). The CDR3 is 16 amino acids. Germline V gene data show CDR1 as MDHEN and CDR2 as SYDVKM. V dropped 7 bases and J dropped 2 bases, with 21 bases sitting between them. The CDR3 DNA follows: TGTGCCAGCATCCCCACCCCAGGGACCTCACCCTACGAGCAGTACTTC. Its translation is CASIPTPGTSPYEQYF.

The chain uses TRBV27 and TRBJ2-1; 9 nucleotides agree with TRBD2. Trimming removed 1 base from V and 6 bases from J; junction bases left unmatched: 1. Germline V lookup: CDR1 MNHEY, CDR2 SMNVEV (reference sequence). This CDR3 has 14 amino acids. DNA of the CDR3: TGTGCCAGCAGTTTATGGCGGGAGGGCAATGAGCAGTTCTTC. This encodes CASSLWREGNEQFF.

The chain is built from TRBV5-1 and TRBJ2-7; D is undetermined. V lost 3 bases and J 0 bases, leaving 10 bases between the germline ends. Germline lookup yields CDR1 SGHRS and CDR2 YFSETQ. The CDR3 sequence is 14 residues long. The DNA for the CDR3 is TGCGCCAGCAGCTCGGAAATAGGCTCCTACGAGCAGTACTTC. It is translated as CASSSEIGSYEQYF.

V is TRBV7-9 and J is TRBJ1-1, with D unclear. V was cut by 3 bases and J by 10 bases, with 12 bases left in between. Germline V gives CDR1 SEHNR, CDR2 FQNEAQ (reference sequence). The CDR3 is made up of 12 amino acids. CDR3 in DNA: TGTGCCAGCAGCTTCGCCGGCGACTCAGCTTTCTTT. Translating gives CASSFAGDSAFF.

The chain couples TRBV18 to TRBJ1-1; TRBD1 matches at 7 bases. The germline V gene has CDR1 KGHSH and CDR2 LQKENI. This CDR3 is built from 14 residues. V shed 3 bases and J 4 bases; nucleotides not matched to a gene: 5. For the CDR3, the DNA is TGTGCCAGCTCACCGCAGACAGGGACCACTGAAGCTTTCTTT. Protein product: CASSPQTGTTEAFF. Drawing the rest from reference TRBV18 and TRBJ1-1, the complete variable domain is NAGVMQNPRHLVRRRGQEARLRCSPMKGHSHVYWYRQLPEEGLKFMVYLQKENIIDESGMPKERFSAEFPKEGPSILRIQQVVRGDSAAYFCASSPQTGTTEAFFGQGTRLTVV.

The rearrangement joins TRBV27 to TRBJ1-2; D perhaps matches TRBD1 (5 bases). This CDR3 has 14 residues. The germline V and J ends were trimmed by 4 bases and 4 bases, with 13 bases remaining between them. The germline CDR1 and CDR2 sequences are MNHEY and SMNVEV (reference sequence). CDR3 in DNA: TGTGCCAGCAGTTGGACAAGGGGAGCCTATGGCTACACCTTC. Amino acid sequence: CASSWTRGAYGYTF.

The chain carries TRBV29-1 and TRBJ2-2; 7 bases map to TRBD1. J was trimmed by 0 bases and V by 4 bases; bases with no gene match: 2. Germline V CDR1 and CDR2: SQVTM, ANQGSEA. The CDR3 totals 14 residues. The CDR3 DNA follows: TGCAGCGTTGTTGGGACAGCGAACACCGGGGAGCTGTTTTTT. This sequence encodes CSVVGTANTGELFF.

This sequence joins TRBV19 and TRBJ1-4, with 8 bases fitting TRBD1. This CDR3 comprises 17 residues. The junction had 8 bases not matched to a gene; V was cut back by 5 bases and J by 0 bases. The germline gives CDR1 LNHDA, CDR2 SQIVND (reference sequence). CDR3 DNA sequence: TGTGCCAGTAGTTCGCGGACAGGGTGGACAACTAATGAAAAACTGTTTTTT. The encoded protein is CASSSRTGWTTNEKLFF.

V gene TRBV7-9 combines with J gene TRBJ2-1; 9 bases match TRBD2. Germline lookup yields CDR1 SEHNR and CDR2 FQNEAQ (reference sequence). V gave up 3 bases and J gave up 9 bases; unmatched junction bases: 3. There are 13 residues in the CDR3. The CDR3 nucleotides are TGTGCCAGCAGCTTGGCGGGAGGGGGTGAGCAGTTCTTC. Protein product: CASSLAGGGEQFF.

The V call is TRBV29-1, the J call TRBJ2-1, with D tentatively TRBD1 or TRBD2 (5 bases each). CDR3 size: 16 residues. The V gene's germline CDR1 is SQVTM and CDR2 ANQGSEA. V was trimmed by 7 bases and J by 10 bases, leaving 29 bases between them. The CDR3 nucleotides are TGCAGCGGGGGGTCCATTTCCCCCCTCGGACTCCTAGAGCAGTTCTTC. It yields the protein CSGGSISPLGLLEQFF.

CDR3 nucleotides: TGTGCCAGCAGTTTATCGTTCCCGGGTGTTCAGCCCCAGCATTTT. Amino acid sequence: CASSLSFPGVQPQHF. This rearrangement joins TRBV27 to TRBJ1-5; no firm D call. Germline V CDR1 and CDR2: MNHEY, SMNVEV (reference sequence). V was trimmed by 0 bases and J by 6 bases, leaving 12 bases between them. The CDR3 length is 15 residues.

V and J are TRBV27 and TRBJ2-5, with D tentatively TRBD1 (6 bases). Germline loops: CDR1 MNHEY, CDR2 SMNVEV (reference sequence). Trimming cost V 4 bases and J 4 bases, with 19 bases left between them. The CDR3 is 16 amino acids. Here the CDR3 reads CASSSYGTKTSETQYF. CDR3 sequence (DNA): TGTGCCAGCAGTTCCTACGGGACAAAAACATCAGAGACCCAGTACTTC.